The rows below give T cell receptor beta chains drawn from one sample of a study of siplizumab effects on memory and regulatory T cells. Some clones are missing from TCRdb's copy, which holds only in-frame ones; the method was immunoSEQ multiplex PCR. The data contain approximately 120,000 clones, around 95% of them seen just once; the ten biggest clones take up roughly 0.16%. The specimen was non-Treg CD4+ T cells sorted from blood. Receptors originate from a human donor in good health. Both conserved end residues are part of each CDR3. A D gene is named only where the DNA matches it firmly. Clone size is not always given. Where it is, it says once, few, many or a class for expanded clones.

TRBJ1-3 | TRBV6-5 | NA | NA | CASSYGGGATGNTIYF | TGTGCCAGCAGTTACGGGGGGGGCGCAACCGGAAACACCATATATTTT
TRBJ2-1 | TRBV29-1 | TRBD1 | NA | CSVAKGTEYNEQFF | TGCAGCGTCGCGAAGGGGACAGAATACAATGAGCAGTTCTTC
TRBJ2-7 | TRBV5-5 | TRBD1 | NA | CASSLAGTGYGYEQYF | TGTGCCAGCAGCTTGGCCGGGACAGGTTATGGCTACGAGCAGTACTTC
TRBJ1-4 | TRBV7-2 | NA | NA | CASSPGGQGNEKLFF | TGTGCCAGCAGCCCTGGGGGGCAGGGGAATGAAAAACTGTTTTTT
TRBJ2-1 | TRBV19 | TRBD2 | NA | CASSRTSGGNNEQFF | TGTGCCAGTAGTAGGACTAGCGGGGGTAACAATGAGCAGTTCTTC
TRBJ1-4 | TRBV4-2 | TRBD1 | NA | CASSQDRSRGSLNEKLFF | TGTGCCAGCAGCCAAGATAGGTCCAGGGGGAGTCTCAATGAAAAACTGTTTTTT
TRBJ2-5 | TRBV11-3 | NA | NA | CASSRSEQETQYF | TGTGCCAGCAGCCGTAGTGAGCAAGAGACCCAGTACTTC
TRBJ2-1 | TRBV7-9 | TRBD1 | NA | CASQTRQGASSYNEQFF | TGTGCCAGCCAAACCCGCCAGGGGGCTTCCTCCTACAATGAGCAGTTCTTC
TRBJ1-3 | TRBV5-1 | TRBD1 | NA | CASSRAEGTALTSGNTIYF | TGCGCCAGCAGCCGGGCAGAAGGGACAGCCCTGACGTCTGGAAACACCATATATTTT
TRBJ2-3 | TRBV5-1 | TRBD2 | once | CASSLRGTKSTDTQYF | TGCGCCAGCAGCTTGCGCGGGACTAAAAGCACAGATACGCAGTATTTT
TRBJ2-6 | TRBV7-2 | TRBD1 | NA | CASSPTLGQGLANVLTF | TGTGCCAGCAGCCCGACCTTAGGACAGGGCCTGGCCAACGTCCTGACTTTC
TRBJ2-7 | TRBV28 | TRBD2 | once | CATGTSGGYEQYF | TGTGCCACCGGGACTAGCGGGGGGTACGAGCAGTACTTC
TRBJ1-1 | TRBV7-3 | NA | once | CASSAEMNTEAFF | TGTGCCAGCAGCGCAGAAATGAACACTGAAGCTTTCTTT
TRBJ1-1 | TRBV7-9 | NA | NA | CASSLASGGNTEAFF | TGTGCCAGCAGCTTAGCCTCGGGGGGGAACACTGAAGCTTTCTTT
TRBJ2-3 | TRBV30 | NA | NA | CAWSSNTQYF | TGTGCCTGGAGTTCGAATACGCAGTATTTT
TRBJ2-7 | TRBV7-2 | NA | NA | CASSTQYEQYF | TGTGCCAGCAGCACCCAGTACGAGCAGTACTTC
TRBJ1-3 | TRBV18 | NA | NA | CASSPGVTAGNTIYF | TGTGCCAGCTCCCCCGGGGTGACAGCTGGAAACACCATATATTTT
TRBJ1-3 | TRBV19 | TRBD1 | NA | CASTTAGGFSGNTIYF | TGTGCCAGTACTACAGCAGGGGGATTCTCTGGAAACACCATATATTTT
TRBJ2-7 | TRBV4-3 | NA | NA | CASSQNNRVGEQYF | TGCGCCAGCAGCCAAAACAACAGGGTGGGCGAGCAGTACTTC
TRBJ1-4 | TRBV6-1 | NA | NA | CASKGPGATNEKLFF | TGTGCCAGCAAAGGACCCGGGGCTACTAATGAAAAACTGTTTTTT
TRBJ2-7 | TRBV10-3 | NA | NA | CAIKGAGVPYEQYF | TGTGCCATTAAAGGGGCAGGGGTTCCCTACGAGCAGTACTTC
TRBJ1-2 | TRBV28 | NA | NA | CASSPGDYGYTF | TGTGCCAGCAGTCCGGGAGACTATGGCTACACCTTC
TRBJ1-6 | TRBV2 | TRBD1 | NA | CASTGTGGANNSPLHF | TGTGCCAGCACCGGGACAGGGGGCGCGAATAATTCACCCCTCCACTTT
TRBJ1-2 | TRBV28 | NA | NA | CASSPTVYGYTF | TGTGCCAGCAGTCCGACAGTATATGGCTACACCTTC
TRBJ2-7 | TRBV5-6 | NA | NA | CASSLSTGRNEQYF | TGTGCCAGCAGCCTGTCGACAGGGAGGAACGAGCAGTACTTC
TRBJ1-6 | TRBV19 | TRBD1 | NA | CASSSGTGDFYSSYNSPLHF | TGTGCCAGTAGTTCCGGGACAGGGGACTTTTACAGCTCCTATAATTCACCCCTCCACTTT
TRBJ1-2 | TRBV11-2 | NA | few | CASSQPPYGYTF | TGTGCCAGCAGCCAACCCCCCTATGGCTACACCTTC
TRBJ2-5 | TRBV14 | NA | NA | CASSQVSGSQETQYF | TGTGCCAGCAGCCAAGTTTCAGGGAGCCAAGAGACCCAGTACTTC
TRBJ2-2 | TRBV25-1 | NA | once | CASSDQGFTGELFF | TGTGCCAGCAGTGACCAGGGTTTCACCGGGGAGCTGTTTTTT
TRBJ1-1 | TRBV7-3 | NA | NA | CASSLLPGVTEAFF | TGTGCCAGCAGCTTACTACCAGGGGTGACTGAAGCTTTCTTT
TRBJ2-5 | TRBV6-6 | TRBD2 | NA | CASSATLADIQETQYF | TGTGCCAGCAGTGCCACTCTAGCGGACATTCAAGAGACCCAGTACTTC
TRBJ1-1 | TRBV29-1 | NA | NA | CSVGESEAFF | TGCAGCGTTGGAGAGAGTGAAGCTTTCTTT